This passage covers 20 T cell receptor beta chains from one sample sequenced in a study of T cells in Graves' hyperthyroidism and ophthalmopathy. The TCR beta CDR3 regions underwent amplification using RNA transcripts as the source. Using the HTBI primer set, a first-round RT-PCR was run on the TCR CDR3. TCRdb redid the calling of the multiplex PCR reads with MiXCR, one entry per CDR3 protein. This table has roughly 580,000 distinct CDR3 sequences, 46% appearing once. Material: peripheral blood or thyroid tissue (not recorded which). The receptor source for this set is a woman younger than 30 with Graves' hyperthyroidism.

This clonotype was counted between two and nine times. V usage is TRBV11-1 and J usage is TRBJ2-2, with a weak D call TRBD2 (6 bases). The CDR3 extends over 15 amino acids. V shed 6 bases and J shed 1 base, with 12 bases lying between them. Germline values: CDR1 SGHAT, CDR2 FQDESV (reference sequence). CDR3 amino acids: CASRLGTWNTGELFF. The DNA of the CDR3 is TGTGCCAGCAGACTTGGGACTTGGAACACCGGGGAGCTGTTTTTT.

The genes are TRBV7-2 and TRBJ2-7; 15 nucleotides agree with TRBD2. The J call may not be correct, given that the DNA end is closer to TRBJ2-1. The CDR3 runs 14 residues. Germline V gene data show CDR1 as SGHTA and CDR2 as FQGNSA. The CDR3 is CASSHGLAGGPQFF. DNA of the CDR3: TGTGCCAGCAGCCACGGACTAGCGGGAGGGCCGCAGTTCTTC.

CDR3 in DNA: TGTGCCAGCGCAAGGGACAGGGATGGCTACACCTTC. This codes for CASARDRDGYTF. This chain links TRBV7-6 with TRBJ1-2; 9 bases are a match to TRBD1. J was trimmed by 6 bases and V by 8 bases; bases with no gene match: 4. The germline gives CDR1 SGHVS, CDR2 FNYEAQ. The CDR3 is 12 amino acids. The complete variable domain, with remaining parts taken from reference TRBV7-6 and TRBJ1-2, reads GAGVSQSPRYKVTKRGQDVALRCDPISGHVSLYWYRQALGQGPEFLTYFNYEAQQDKSGLPNDRFSAERPEGSISTLTIQRTEQRDSAMYRCASARDRDGYTFGSGTRLTVV.

This clonotype has more than one count but fewer than ten. This sequence joins TRBV20-1 and TRBJ2-7; 13 nucleotides line up with TRBD2. The CDR3 is 15 residues long. The germline V gene encodes CDR1 DFQATT and CDR2 SNEGSKA (reference sequence). V was clipped by 0 bases and J by 6 bases; unmatched bases: 5. In DNA, the CDR3 is TGCAGTGCTAGAGACGTGGGACTAGCGGGAATCGAGCAGTACTTC. It translates to CSARDVGLAGIEQYF.

The J gene is TRBJ2-7, the V gene TRBV29-1; no clear D. The germline gives CDR1 SQVTM, CDR2 ANQGSEA. This CDR3 has 13 residues. V lost 7 bases to trimming and J lost 0 bases, with 13 bases between them. The CDR3 is CSARPRSSYEQYF. The CDR3 DNA sequence: TGCAGCGCCCGGCCGAGGAGCTCCTACGAGCAGTACTTC.

Notes on this clonotype: This may stem from a read error, because a much larger clone lies one nucleotide away. The chain uses TRBV5-1 and TRBJ1-4, with TRBD1 matching over 9 bases. Germline CDR1 SGHRS, CDR2 YFSETQ. CDR3 size: 16 residues. The CDR3 spells CASSTGGAVTNEKLLF. The CDR3 DNA reads TGCGCCAGCAGCACAGGGGGCGCGGTAACTAATGAAAAACTGCTTTTT.

Ten or more counts support this clonotype. The rearrangement uses TRBV7-2 and TRBJ2-5; D remains ambiguous. The V and J ends lost 6 bases and 5 bases respectively, with 13 bases between them. This CDR3 spans 13 amino acids. CDR1 and CDR2 from the germline V gene are SGHTA and FQGNSA. The CDR3 protein is CASRSDSGETQYF. For the CDR3, the DNA is TGTGCCAGCAGATCAGACTCGGGCGAGACCCAGTACTTC.

The table lists this clonotype with a few counts. V usage is TRBV6-5 and J usage is TRBJ1-5, with D hard to call. Trimming removed 5 bases at V and 3 bases at J, with 11 bases between. This CDR3 is 14 amino acids long. Germline lookup yields CDR1 MNHEY and CDR2 SVGAGI. The CDR3: CASSPGRFNQPQHF. The CDR3 DNA is TGTGCCAGCAGTCCCGGACGGTTCAATCAGCCCCAGCATTTT.

The table lists this clonotype with a few counts. The rearrangement joins TRBV7-2 to TRBJ2-7, with 15 bases that match TRBD2. The V segment lost 5 bases and the J segment 3 bases; nucleotides outside the gene matches: 2. CDR3 length: 15 amino acids. The germline V gene encodes CDR1 SGHTA and CDR2 FQGNSA. CDR3 residues: CASSRTSGRDYEQYF. CDR3 sequence (DNA): TGTGCCAGCAGCCGGACTAGCGGGAGGGACTACGAGCAGTACTTC.

Notes on this clonotype: The junction departs from germline at one end; a sequencing error may be responsible. The genes are TRBV24-1 and TRBJ2-2; TRBD1 matches at 8 bases. The CDR3 length is 17 residues. The germline V gene has CDR1 KGHDR and CDR2 SFDVKD. The CDR3 coding sequence is TGTGCCACCAGTGATCCTCAGGGACAGGCCAACACCGGGGGGCTGTTTTTT. Translation: CATSDPQGQANTGGLFF.

The CDR3: CASSQAELQETQYF. The CDR3 DNA reads TGTGCCAGCAGCCAAGCGGAGTTACAAGAGACCCAGTACTTC. The V and J genes are TRBV7-2 and TRBJ2-5; D perhaps matches TRBD2 (5 bases). The CDR3 loop spans 14 amino acids. The germline V gene encodes CDR1 SGHTA and CDR2 FQGNSA. The V end was cut by 5 bases, the J end by 2 bases, with 12 bases between.

This clonotype was detected ten times or more. This chain connects TRBV6-5 to TRBJ2-6; the D is unclear. The germline V and J ends were trimmed by 6 bases and 4 bases, with 13 bases remaining between them. CDR1 MNHEY and CDR2 SVGAGI come from the germline V gene. This CDR3 is 15 amino acids long. CDR3 DNA sequence: TGTGCCAGCAGGCAACACGGCTCCGGGGCCAACGTCCTGACTTTC. This codes for CASRQHGSGANVLTF.

The genes are TRBV5-4 and TRBJ2-2, with D possibly called TRBD1 or TRBD2 (5 bases each). The germline V and J ends were trimmed by 0 bases and 8 bases, with 14 bases remaining between them. Germline V CDR1 and CDR2: SGHNT, YYREEE (reference sequence). The CDR3 has 15 residues. CDR3 coding DNA: TGTGCCAGCAGCTTGGCCGGGACCCAGCCGGGGGAGCTGTTTTTT. Amino acids: CASSLAGTQPGELFF. Complete variable domain (other parts from reference TRBV5-4 and TRBJ2-2): ETGVTQSPTHLIKTRGQQVTLRCSSQSGHNTVSWYQQALGQGPQFIFQYYREEENGRGNFPPRFSGLQFPNYSSELNVNALELDDSALYLCASSLAGTQPGELFFGEGSRLTVL.

V and J are TRBV20-1 and TRBJ1-4, with unresolved D. V was shortened by 1 base and J by 4 bases, with 7 bases between the two germline ends. The CDR3 is 13 amino acids. Per the germline V gene, CDR1 is DFQATT and CDR2 is SNEGSKA (reference sequence). CDR3 loop: CSARVPSNEKLFF. The CDR3 DNA reads TGCAGTGCTAGAGTACCGAGTAATGAAAAACTGTTTTTT.

This clonotype was seen many times. This rearrangement joins TRBV7-9 to TRBJ1-4; weak D call: TRBD1 (6 bases). The germline V and J ends were trimmed by 6 bases and 8 bases, with 16 bases remaining between them. The germline gives CDR1 SEHNR, CDR2 FQNEAQ (reference sequence). This CDR3 has 14 residues. This CDR3 reads CASSLTGRGEKLFF. The CDR3 bases are TGTGCCAGCAGTTTAACAGGGAGAGGCGAAAAACTGTTTTTT.

This clonotype was detected ten times or more. This chain uses TRBV7-2 with TRBJ2-6, with D perhaps TRBD2 (5 bases). With 5 bases removed from V and 18 bases from J, the gap between germline ends came to 17 bases. The CDR3 length is 12 residues. Germline V CDR1 and CDR2: SGHTA, FQGNSA. In nucleotides, the CDR3 is TGTGCCAGCAGCATCGTCGGTTCTAGCTCGACTTTC. Residues: CASSIVGSSSTF.

The chain employs TRBV29-1 and TRBJ1-2, with 9 bases fitting TRBD1. V was clipped by 8 bases and J by 3 bases; unmatched bases: 7. Looked up from germline, CDR1 is SQVTM and CDR2 is ANQGSEA. The CDR3 has 13 residues. The chain's CDR3 is CSSYGTGHYGYTF. CDR3 nucleotide sequence: TGCAGCTCCTACGGGACAGGGCACTATGGCTACACCTTC.

This chain links TRBV10-3 with TRBJ2-3, with D unresolved. V lost 8 bases and J lost 0, with 3 bases in between. The CDR3 covers 11 residues. The germline V gene has CDR1 ENHRY and CDR2 SYGVKD. As DNA, the CDR3 is TGTGCCATCCGCAGCACAGATACGCAGTATTTT. Translated, it gives CAIRSTDTQYF.

Only one count was recorded for this clonotype. The V call is TRBV7-9, the J call TRBJ2-7; 12 positions agree with TRBD2. The CDR3 spans 16 residues. V was clipped by 4 bases and J by 3 bases; unmatched bases: 7. CDR1 is SEHNR, CDR2 FQNEAQ, per germline (reference sequence). In DNA, the CDR3 is TGTGCCAGCAGCTCTGGACTAGCGGGGTACTTCTACGAGCAGTACTTC. Protein: CASSSGLAGYFYEQYF.

With respect to this clonotype: It may be a read error: a sequence one base away is much more abundant. The CDR3 end shows no conserved phenylalanine or tryptophan, and so a read error is likely. The rearrangement links TRBV29-1 to TRBJ2-7; 12 bases are a match to TRBD2. The CDR3 runs 14 residues. CDR1 and CDR2 (germline): SQVTM, ANQGSEA. V was clipped by 4 bases and J by 4 bases; unmatched bases: 5. CDR3 in amino acids: CSVAGTSGLYEQYL. CDR3 DNA: TGCAGCGTTGCAGGGACTAGCGGGCTGTACGAGCAGTACCTC.